The 5 T cell receptor beta chains reported below all come from one sample, sequenced in a study of post-analysis software for immune sequencing data. Notes on the study in general: Among 5 or 6 TRBV segments more frequent in patients than controls were TRBV5-6, TRBV5-1 and TRBV20-1.

The antigens for these receptors are not known. TCR beta cDNA libraries included unique molecular identifiers. In TCRdb, the PCR reads were re-called with MiXCR into one record per CDR3 protein. The data contain roughly 730,000 distinct CDR3 sequences, less than 35% of them singletons. The material sequenced was blood. The receptors shown here come from a girl under 18 with multiple sclerosis.

At least ten counts were recorded for this clonotype. This chain connects TRBV6-6 to TRBJ2-7; perhaps TRBD2 as D (6 bases). From germline, CDR1 is MNHNY and CDR2 SVGAGI (reference sequence). The length of the CDR3 is 13 residues. V was cut by 7 bases and J by 3 bases, with 13 bases left in between. CDR3 in DNA: TGTGCCAGCATGTCCGGGAGAGGCTACGAGCAGTACTTC. This codes for CASMSGRGYEQYF.

The chain combines TRBV7-8 with TRBJ1-1; the match to TRBD1 covers 8 bases. The CDR3 runs to 15 residues. Trimming at V came to 5 bases and at J to 4 bases, leaving 9 bases not matched to a gene. Germline assignment: CDR1 SGHVS and CDR2 FQNEAQ. CDR3 nucleotide sequence: TGTGCCAGCAGCCCCAGACAGGGGTTAGGCACTGAAGCTTTCTTT. This gives the protein CASSPRQGLGTEAFF.

This chain joins TRBV15 and TRBJ1-1, with D perhaps matching TRBD1 (6 bases). The V and J ends lost 0 bases and 5 bases respectively, with 22 bases between them. The germline gives CDR1 LNHNV, CDR2 YYDKDF (reference sequence). The CDR3 loop spans 18 amino acids. CDR3 protein: CATSRDWGASRGRTEAFF. In DNA, the CDR3 is TGTGCCACCAGCAGAGATTGGGGGGCCTCGCGGGGGAGGACTGAAGCTTTCTTT.

This clonotype was seen a handful of times. The chain uses TRBV4-3 and TRBJ2-1; D possibly corresponds to TRBD2 (5 bases). The CDR3 contains 18 residues. Per germline, CDR1 LGHNA and CDR2 YSLEER. The ends were cut back, 1 base at V and 1 base at J, with 17 bases in the middle. The CDR3 protein is CASSQALASFVSYNEQFF. The CDR3 coding sequence is TGCGCCAGCAGCCAAGCGTTGGCTAGCTTTGTGTCCTACAATGAGCAGTTCTTC.

The chain couples TRBV5-6 to TRBJ2-7, with unresolved D. This CDR3 spans 11 amino acids. V lost 4 bases, J lost 8 bases, and 10 bases lay in between. Germline V CDR1 and CDR2: SGHDT, YYEEEE. CDR3: CASSLLMQQYF. CDR3 in DNA: TGTGCCAGCAGCCTATTAATGCAGCAGTACTTC.